This T cell receptor (beta chain) comes out of a study of T-cell reconstitution after alpha-beta-depleted transplantation in children. Study findings and constraints: Day-60 TCRbeta diversity that was high in some patients was derived from surviving recipient T cells and thymic progenitors. About two months after transplant, alpha-beta T cells reportedly came from several hundred expanded graft clones. After one year, T-cell counts and TCRbeta diversity mostly came from new T cells.

Germline CDR1 reads LNHNV; CDR2 reads YYDKDF (reference sequence). This CDR3 contains 15 residues. Trimming cost V 0 bases and J 2 bases, with 8 bases left between them. Preparation of the TCRbeta library was carried out with unique molecular identifiers. TCRdb independently ran MiXCR on the PCR reads; one entry per CDR3 protein. The sample consists of about 980,000 distinct CDR3 sequences, roughly 29% of them appearing once. Comment on this clonotype: The antigen remains unidentified.

Sequencing used PBMCs, mostly from graft donor cells, obtained 360 days after TCRalphabeta/CD19-depleted stem cell transplant. The receptor was derived from a boy younger than two who had a stem cell transplant for SCID, so the T cells may come from the graft donor. The V and J genes are TRBV15 and TRBJ1-5; D is unclear. CDR3 sequence (DNA): TGTGCCACCAGCAGAGAGTTTAGTGGCAATCAGCCCCAGCATTTT. This gives the protein CATSREFSGNQPQHF.